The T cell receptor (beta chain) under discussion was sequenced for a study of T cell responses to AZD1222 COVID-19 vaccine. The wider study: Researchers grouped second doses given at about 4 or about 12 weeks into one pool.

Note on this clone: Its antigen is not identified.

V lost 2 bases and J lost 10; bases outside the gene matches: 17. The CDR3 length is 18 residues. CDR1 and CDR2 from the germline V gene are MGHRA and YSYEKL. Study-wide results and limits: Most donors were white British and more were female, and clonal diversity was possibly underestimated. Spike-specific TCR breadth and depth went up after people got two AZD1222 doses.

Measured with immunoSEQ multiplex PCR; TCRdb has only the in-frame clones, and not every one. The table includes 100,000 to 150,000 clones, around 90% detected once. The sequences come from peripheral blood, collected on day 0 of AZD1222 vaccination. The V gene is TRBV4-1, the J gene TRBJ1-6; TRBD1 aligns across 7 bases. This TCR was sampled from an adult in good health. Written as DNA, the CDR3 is TGCGCCAGCAGCCAATTTTTGAGGGGGCGATTTAATTACTCACCCCTCCACTTT. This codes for CASSQFLRGRFNYSPLHF.